This entry is about one T cell receptor beta chain. Its matching antigen is unknown. V lost 6 bases to trimming and J lost 1 base, with 15 bases between them. The CDR3 length is 15 residues. Germline lookup yields CDR1 SNHLY and CDR2 FYNNEI. This entry belongs to a study of radiotherapy plus CTLA-4 blockade in lung cancer. Measured with immunoSEQ multiplex PCR; TCRdb has only the in-frame clones, and not every one. The sample has about 83,000 clones; around 78% are singletons. General study findings and limits: The best predictor of response was reported to be early blood T cell clone dynamics, with interferon-beta.

The receptor was isolated from a human donor with non-small cell lung cancer who had a partial response to radiotherapy plus ipilimumab. Some clones in this sample may be carry-over from other donors' samples. This chain joins TRBV2 and TRBJ2-5; perhaps TRBD1 as D (6 bases). Sample: peripheral blood, taken from a patient treated with radiotherapy plus ipilimumab. This CDR3 reads CASRGSGASQETQYF. The DNA of the CDR3 is TGTGCCAGCAGAGGATCAGGGGCATCCCAAGAGACCCAGTACTTC.